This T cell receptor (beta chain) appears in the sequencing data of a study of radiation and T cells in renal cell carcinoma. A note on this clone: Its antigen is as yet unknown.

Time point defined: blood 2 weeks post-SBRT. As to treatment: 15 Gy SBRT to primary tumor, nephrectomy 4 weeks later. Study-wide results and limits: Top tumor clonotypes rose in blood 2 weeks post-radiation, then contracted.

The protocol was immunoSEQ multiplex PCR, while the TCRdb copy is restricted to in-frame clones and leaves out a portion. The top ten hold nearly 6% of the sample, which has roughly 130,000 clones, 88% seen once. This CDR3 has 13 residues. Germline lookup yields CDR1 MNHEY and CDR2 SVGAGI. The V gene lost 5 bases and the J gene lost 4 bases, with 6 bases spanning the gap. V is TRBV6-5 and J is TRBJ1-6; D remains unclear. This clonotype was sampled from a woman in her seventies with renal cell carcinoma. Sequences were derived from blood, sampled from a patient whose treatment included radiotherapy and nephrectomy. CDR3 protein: CASSTEYNSPLHF. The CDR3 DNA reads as TGTGCCAGCAGTACGGAATATAATTCACCCCTCCACTTT.